This T cell receptor beta chain was obtained from a study of radiotherapy plus CTLA-4 blockade in lung cancer. The overall study: Objective responses arose in about 18% of patients, and approximately 28% experienced disease control. Study-wide results and caveats: In blood, TCR clones derived from the tumor expanded after radiotherapy plus ipilimumab. Strongest reported response predictors: early blood clone changes and post-radiation interferon-beta.

Data came from immunoSEQ multiplex PCR; TCRdb stores just in-frame clones and leaves some out. This sample has approximately 73,000 clones, with roughly 87% found just once. Patients had chemo-refractory metastatic non-small-cell lung cancer and received focal radiation plus CTLA-4 blockade that used ipilimumab. V was cut by 4 bases and J by 8 bases, with 18 bases left in between. The CDR3 is 15 amino acids. Germline assignment: CDR1 SGHRS and CDR2 YFSETQ. Notes on this clone: The antigen remains unidentified.

This specimen was peripheral blood, taken from a patient treated with radiotherapy plus ipilimumab. This rearrangement joins TRBV5-1 to TRBJ2-2, with D tentatively TRBD1 (6 bases). The sequence came from a human donor with non-small cell lung cancer that progressed on radiotherapy plus ipilimumab. The CDR3 DNA follows: TGCGCCAGCAGCAGGGCTGGGACAAATCAAGGGGAGCTGTTTTTT. Protein sequence: CASSRAGTNQGELFF.